This entry is about one T cell receptor (beta chain). Trimming removed 2 bases from V and 5 bases from J; junction bases left unmatched: 7. The CDR3 has 14 amino acids. CDR1 and CDR2 (germline): DFQATT, SNEGSKA (reference sequence). Attachment of unique molecular identifiers to individual cDNA molecules was performed. A single record per CDR3 protein comes from TCRdb applying MiXCR to the 5' RACE reads. Of 25,000 to 35,000 distinct CDR3 sequences listed, around 7% are singletons. The source of the sample is a study of early T cells in non-severe SARS-CoV-2 infection. At the level of the study: The authors sequenced bulk RNA from unsorted whole blood, leaving chains unpaired.

The genes are TRBV20-1 and TRBJ2-5, with 8 nucleotides matching TRBD2. The sequencing sample was made of whole blood. The sequence came from an adult who was a healthcare worker with PCR-confirmed SARS-CoV-2 infection or an uninfected control (not recorded which). CDR3 coding DNA: TGCAGTGCTAGAAGCGCGGGAGGTCTGGAGACCCAGTACTTC. This encodes CSARSAGGLETQYF.